This T cell receptor (beta chain) derives from a study of cytomegalovirus exposure and HLA in healthy donors. V lost 1 base, J lost 2 bases, and 10 bases stayed unmatched. The CDR3 totals 17 residues. The germline CDR1 and CDR2 sequences are SGHVS and FQNEAQ. PCR primers comprised 60 Vbeta and 13 Jbeta primers. The protocol was immunoSEQ multiplex PCR, while the TCRdb copy is restricted to in-frame clones and leaves out a portion. The data show fewer than 200,000 clones, with roughly 80% seen just once and 6.5% to 7.5% held by the top ten. The source is a woman younger than 45 in good health and CMV-seropositive. This rearrangement joins TRBV7-8 to TRBJ2-7, with TRBD2 matching over 8 bases. Material: PBMCs. The CDR3 DNA follows: TGTGCCAGCAGCTTAGGGACGGGGGGGCGTACCACCTACGAGCAGTACTTC. As protein: CASSLGTGGRTTYEQYF.